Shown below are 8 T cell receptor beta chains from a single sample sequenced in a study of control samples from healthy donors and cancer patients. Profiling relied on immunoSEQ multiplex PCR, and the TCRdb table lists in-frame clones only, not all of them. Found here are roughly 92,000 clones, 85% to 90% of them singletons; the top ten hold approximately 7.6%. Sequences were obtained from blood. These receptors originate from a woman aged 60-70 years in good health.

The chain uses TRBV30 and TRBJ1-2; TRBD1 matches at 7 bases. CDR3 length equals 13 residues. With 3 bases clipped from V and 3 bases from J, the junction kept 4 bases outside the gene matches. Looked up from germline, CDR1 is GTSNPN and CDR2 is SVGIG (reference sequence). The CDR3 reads CAWSRDSYYGYTF. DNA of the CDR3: TGTGCCTGGAGCCGGGACAGCTACTATGGCTACACCTTC.

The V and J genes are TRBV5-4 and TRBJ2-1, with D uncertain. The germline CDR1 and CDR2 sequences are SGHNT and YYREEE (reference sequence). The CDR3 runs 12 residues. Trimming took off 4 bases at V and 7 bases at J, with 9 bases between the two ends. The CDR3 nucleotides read TGTGCCAGCAGCGTGGGCCAGAATGAGCAGTTCTTC. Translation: CASSVGQNEQFF. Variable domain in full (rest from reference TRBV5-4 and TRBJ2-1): ETGVTQSPTHLIKTRGQQVTLRCSSQSGHNTVSWYQQALGQGPQFIFQYYREEENGRGNFPPRFSGLQFPNYSSELNVNALELDDSALYLCASSVGQNEQFFGPGTRLTVL.

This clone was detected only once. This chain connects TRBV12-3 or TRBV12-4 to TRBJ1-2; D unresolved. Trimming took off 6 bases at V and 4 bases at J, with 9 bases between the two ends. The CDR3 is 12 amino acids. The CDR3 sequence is CASRDLSYGYTF. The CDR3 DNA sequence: TGTGCCAGCAGAGACCTCTCCTATGGCTACACCTTC.

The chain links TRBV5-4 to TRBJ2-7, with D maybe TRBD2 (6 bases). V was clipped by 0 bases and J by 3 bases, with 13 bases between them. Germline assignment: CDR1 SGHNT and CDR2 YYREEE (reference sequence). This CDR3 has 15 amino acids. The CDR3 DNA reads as TGTGCCAGCAGCTTGGGGGCAGGGACTGGCTACGAGCAGTACTTC. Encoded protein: CASSLGAGTGYEQYF. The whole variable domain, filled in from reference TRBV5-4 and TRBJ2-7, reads ETGVTQSPTHLIKTRGQQVTLRCSSQSGHNTVSWYQQALGQGPQFIFQYYREEENGRGNFPPRFSGLQFPNYSSELNVNALELDDSALYLCASSLGAGTGYEQYFGPGTRLTVT.

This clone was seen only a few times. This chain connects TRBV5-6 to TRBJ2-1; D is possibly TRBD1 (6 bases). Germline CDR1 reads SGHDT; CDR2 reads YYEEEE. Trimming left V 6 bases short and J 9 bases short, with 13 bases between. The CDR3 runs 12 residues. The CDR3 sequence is CASNLIQGEQFF. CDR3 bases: TGTGCCAGCAACCTCATACAGGGTGAGCAGTTCTTC.

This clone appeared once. CDR3 residues: CASSFWADTATNEKLFF. For the CDR3, the DNA is TGTGCCAGCAGTTTTTGGGCAGACACCGCAACTAATGAAAAACTGTTTTTT. The V and J genes are TRBV28 and TRBJ1-4; no clear D. The germline gives CDR1 MDHEN, CDR2 SYDVKM. There are 17 residues in the CDR3. The V and J ends lost 3 bases and 0 bases respectively, with 14 bases between them. The full variable domain, its missing parts supplied by reference TRBV28 and TRBJ1-4, is DVKVTQSSRYLVKRTGEKVFLECVQDMDHENMFWYRQDPGLGLRLIYFSYDVKMKEKGDIPEGYSVSREKKERFSLILESASTNQTSMYLCASSFWADTATNEKLFFGSGTQLSVL.

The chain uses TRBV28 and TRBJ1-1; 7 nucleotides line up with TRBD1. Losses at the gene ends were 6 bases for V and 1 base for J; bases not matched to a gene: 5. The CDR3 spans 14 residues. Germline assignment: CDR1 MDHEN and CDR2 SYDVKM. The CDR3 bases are TGTGCCAGCAGCCAAGGGGGCGAGAACACTGAAGCTTTCTTT. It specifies CASSQGGENTEAFF.

The CDR3 DNA reads TGCGCCAGCAGCCTTAGCGGGGTCCAAGAGACCCAGTACTTC. It yields the protein CASSLSGVQETQYF. This chain links TRBV5-1 with TRBJ2-5; TRBD2 agrees at 8 bases. The CDR3 covers 14 residues. The trim removed 4 bases at V and 1 base at J, leaving 3 bases unmatched. Germline V gives CDR1 SGHRS, CDR2 YFSETQ.